This TCR beta chain was obtained from a study of blood T cell repertoires in COVID-19. Study summary: Italy, Spain and the United States were the sources of the convalescent and acute COVID-19 samples.

Germline V CDR1 and CDR2: LGHNA, YNFKEQ. CDR3 length equals 20 residues. V dropped 0 bases and J dropped 4; count of bases not matched to a gene: 20. In the authors' workflow: Estimation of nucleated cell counts was performed using reference gene primer amplification. Data came from immunoSEQ multiplex PCR; TCRdb stores just in-frame clones and leaves some out. From that table come the V and J calls and clone size; the DNA was used to work out D and trimming. The sample has tens of thousands of clones; 88% are singletons. The specimen sequenced was peripheral blood. The sequence derives from a human donor in a cohort sampled during active COVID-19. The rearrangement uses TRBV4-2 and TRBJ2-5; 7 nucleotides align to TRBD2. CDR3 sequence reads: CASSQDTEVMGGVGGETQYF. Here the CDR3 DNA reads TGTGCCAGCAGCCAAGACACCGAGGTTATGGGGGGGGTAGGTGGAGAGACCCAGTACTTC.